The T cell receptor beta chain described here comes from a study of blood T cell repertoires in COVID-19. Study background: T cells, B-cell-depleted T cells, or PBMCs provided the cDNA or gDNA that served as material.

This CDR3 comprises 14 residues. Per the germline V gene, CDR1 is MNHEY and CDR2 is SMNVEV (reference sequence). Losses at the gene ends were 8 bases for V and 6 bases for J; bases not matched to a gene: 10. The table came from immunoSEQ multiplex PCR; TCRdb's copy has only in-frame clones and leaves some out. The sample has around 170,000 clones, roughly 80% seen once; the top ten hold roughly 8.6%. Recruitment covered under 25 US areas and drew participants whose ages spanned 18 to 89 years. Cohort assignment relied on participant-reported clinical history. The sample was PBMCs or T cells enriched from blood (not recorded which). The chain couples TRBV27 to TRBJ1-2; 9 nucleotides line up with TRBD1. This clonotype was sampled from a woman between 50 and 59 years old who had recovered from COVID-19. This CDR3 is CASGYFTGGNGYTF. CDR3 nucleotide sequence: TGTGCCAGCGGATATTTCACAGGGGGCAATGGCTACACCTTC.